The clone carrying this T cell receptor (beta chain) was seen ten or more times. Germline loops: CDR1 MDHEN, CDR2 SYDVKM. The V and J ends lost 1 base and 0 bases respectively, with 14 bases between them. The CDR3 length is 17 residues. TCRdb reanalysed the PCR reads using MiXCR and keeps one entry per CDR3 protein. This table holds about 640,000 distinct CDR3 sequences, about 20% found once. Naive CD8 T cells were sorted as CD8+CD4-CCR7+CD45RA+. This sample stems from a study of molecular identifiers for immune sequencing clone quantification. This TCR came from a human donor in good health. Some libraries in this study had Jurkat cell RNA spiked in. The sequenced material came from naive CD8+ T cells from blood, with Jurkat cell RNA spiked in. Subset specified: FACS-sorted CD8+CD4-CCR7+CD45RA+ naive T cells. The gene calls are TRBV28 and TRBJ2-3; D may be TRBD2 (5 bases). The DNA of the CDR3 is TGTGCCAGCAGTTTATCGAGCGGTTCTCTGAGCACAGATACGCAGTATTTT. Amino acids: CASSLSSGSLSTDTQYF.